Listed below are T cell receptor beta chains from one sample, sequenced in a study of response to subunit inactivated influenza vaccine. TCRdb redid the calling of the RT-PCR reads with MiXCR, one entry per CDR3 protein. The data show roughly 630,000 distinct CDR3 sequences, 11% to 15% seen once. Source: PBMCs from blood, taken 14 days before vaccination. These receptors were collected from a middle-aged man who received an inactivated influenza vaccine. The CDR3 runs from the conserved cysteine through the conserved F or W. D genes are given only for firm matches. The listing skips clone size in some rows; elsewhere it reads once, few, many or a size class.

clone_size: few
v_call: TRBV15
j_call: TRBJ2-5
d_call: TRBD1
cdr3_nt: TGTGCCACCAATCAGGGGGTGGGAGAGACCCAGTACTTC
cdr3_aa: CATNQGVGETQYF

clone_size: few
v_call: TRBV6-2/TRBV6-3
j_call: TRBJ2-5
d_call: -
cdr3_nt: TGTGCCAGCGGAGGGACCCAGTACTTC
cdr3_aa: CASGGTQYF

clone_size: few
v_call: TRBV11-2
j_call: TRBJ2-3
d_call: TRBD2
cdr3_nt: TGTGCCAGCAGCTTCACGGAACTAGCGGTGGGTGAAGATACGCAGTATTTT
cdr3_aa: CASSFTELAVGEDTQYF

clone_size: -
v_call: TRBV24-1
j_call: TRBJ2-3
d_call: -
cdr3_nt: TGTGCCACCAGTGGGCAAAGCACAGATACGCAGTATTTT
cdr3_aa: CATSGQSTDTQYF

clone_size: few
v_call: TRBV6-2/TRBV6-3
j_call: TRBJ1-6
d_call: -
cdr3_nt: TGTGCCAGCAGTACTAGGATGAATTCACCCCTCCACTTT
cdr3_aa: CASSTRMNSPLHF

clone_size: -
v_call: TRBV30
j_call: TRBJ2-7
d_call: TRBD2
cdr3_nt: TGTGCCTGCCTCCCAGAACTAGCGGGAGGCGGGGTTGGGGAGCAGTACTTC
cdr3_aa: CACLPELAGGGVGEQYF

clone_size: -
v_call: TRBV6-1
j_call: TRBJ2-5
d_call: TRBD1
cdr3_nt: TGTGCCAGCACACGGGACAGGGGGCGCGGGGAGACCCAGTACTTC
cdr3_aa: CASTRDRGRGETQYF

clone_size: few
v_call: TRBV20-1
j_call: TRBJ2-7
d_call: TRBD1
cdr3_nt: TGCAGTGCCCCTGGACAGGGTTACAAGGACGAGCAGTACTTC
cdr3_aa: CSAPGQGYKDEQYF

clone_size: few
v_call: TRBV20-1
j_call: TRBJ2-3
d_call: -
cdr3_nt: TGCAGTGCTAGAGAGGGTCAGGTCACAGATACGCAGTATTTT
cdr3_aa: CSAREGQVTDTQYF

clone_size: many
v_call: TRBV20-1
j_call: TRBJ2-3
d_call: -
cdr3_nt: TGCAGCCTCAACCGGGGCGGACACACAGATACGCAGTATTTT
cdr3_aa: CSLNRGGHTDTQYF

clone_size: few
v_call: TRBV4-1
j_call: TRBJ2-2
d_call: TRBD2
cdr3_nt: TGCGCCAGCAGCCCCCACCCAGTGGGCGGGGGAGGTCCCGGGGAGCTGTTTTTT
cdr3_aa: CASSPHPVGGGGPGELFF

clone_size: few
v_call: TRBV4-1
j_call: TRBJ2-7
d_call: -
cdr3_nt: TGCGCCAGCAGCCGGGGAGGGACAGAACACGAGCAGTACTTC
cdr3_aa: CASSRGGTEHEQYF

clone_size: -
v_call: TRBV29-1
j_call: TRBJ2-5
d_call: TRBD1
cdr3_nt: TGCAGCGCCCGGGACAGTAACCAAGAGACCCAGTACTTC
cdr3_aa: CSARDSNQETQYF

clone_size: many
v_call: TRBV20-1
j_call: TRBJ1-1
d_call: -
cdr3_nt: TGCAGTGCTAGAAGGGCCGGGCCGAACACTGAAGCTTTCTTT
cdr3_aa: CSARRAGPNTEAFF

clone_size: many
v_call: TRBV12-3/TRBV12-4
j_call: TRBJ1-5
d_call: TRBD1
cdr3_nt: TGTGCCAGCAGAACAGGGGAGGTTCAGCCCCAGCATTTT
cdr3_aa: CASRTGEVQPQHF

clone_size: -
v_call: TRBV20-1
j_call: TRBJ2-3
d_call: -
cdr3_nt: TGCAGTGCAGTGACGGAGTTTGGATCGGATACGCAGTATTTT
cdr3_aa: CSAVTEFGSDTQYF

clone_size: -
v_call: TRBV18
j_call: TRBJ2-1
d_call: -
cdr3_nt: TGTGCCAGCTCACGACAGGCGCAGTTACAACTCTCCTACAATGAGCAGTTCTTC
cdr3_aa: CASSRQAQLQLSYNEQFF

clone_size: -
v_call: TRBV6-1
j_call: TRBJ1-5
d_call: -
cdr3_nt: TGTGCCAGCAGCCCCAGGGTGGGTCAGCCCCAGCATTTT
cdr3_aa: CASSPRVGQPQHF

clone_size: few
v_call: TRBV28
j_call: TRBJ2-7
d_call: TRBD1
cdr3_nt: TGTGCCAGCAGTCGGTCGACAGGGACCTCCTACGAGCAGTACTTC
cdr3_aa: CASSRSTGTSYEQYF